This is a list of T cell receptor beta chains from one sample in a study of blood T cell repertoires in COVID-19. This table comes from immunoSEQ multiplex PCR, and its TCRdb copy is limited to in-frame clones, with some not included. The table has under 150,000 clones, around nine tenths seen once. The specimen was peripheral blood. These receptors were collected from a man aged 50-59 years with active or convalescent COVID-19. Both conserved end residues are part of each CDR3. D genes are given only for firm matches. Size is omitted from some rows. Given values are once, few, many or a class for expanded clones.

size: .
J: TRBJ1-4
D: TRBD1
V: TRBV28
DNA: TGTGCCAGCAGTTTATTTGAGACGACTGGTGCATTCGGACAGGGTCACGATGAAAAACTGTTTTTT
CDR3: CASSLFETTGAFGQGHDEKLFF

size: .
J: TRBJ1-5
D: TRBD1
V: TRBV15
DNA: TGTGCCACCAGCAGGGAAACAGGGGATCAGCCCCAGCATTTT
CDR3: CATSRETGDQPQHF

size: .
J: TRBJ1-3
D: .
V: TRBV15
DNA: TGTGCCACCAGCAGGACAGTCACGTTTGAAAACACCATATATTTT
CDR3: CATSRTVTFENTIYF

size: .
J: TRBJ2-3
D: TRBD1
V: TRBV2
DNA: TGTGCCAGCAGTGAAGCGGTCATGGACAGGGGACCCGGAAATACGCAGTATTTT
CDR3: CASSEAVMDRGPGNTQYF

size: .
J: TRBJ2-5
D: .
V: TRBV7-9
DNA: TGTGCCAGCAGCTTAGCGACGGGGGAGGAGACCCAGTACTTC
CDR3: CASSLATGEETQYF

size: .
J: TRBJ1-2
D: .
V: TRBV7-2
DNA: TGTGCCAGCAGCTTAGCCTCCTCCGGTAACTATGGCTACACCTTC
CDR3: CASSLASSGNYGYTF

size: few
J: TRBJ2-7
D: TRBD1
V: TRBV6-5
DNA: TGTGCCAGCAGCAGGACAGGGCAATACGAGCAGTACTTC
CDR3: CASSRTGQYEQYF

size: .
J: TRBJ2-5
D: TRBD1
V: TRBV19
DNA: TGTGCCAGTAGTACGACCATGGGACAGGGAGGGGAGACCCAGTACTTC
CDR3: CASSTTMGQGGETQYF

size: once
J: TRBJ2-5
D: TRBD1
V: TRBV19
DNA: TGTGCCAGTAGTATAGGGGACAGGGGGCGCGAGACCCAGTACTTC
CDR3: CASSIGDRGRETQYF

size: .
J: TRBJ1-6
D: .
V: TRBV10-3
DNA: TGTGCCATCAGTGGGGCGACAAGGGGGGGTTATAATTCACCCCTCCACTTT
CDR3: CAISGATRGGYNSPLHF

size: .
J: TRBJ2-7
D: .
V: TRBV28
DNA: TGTGCCAGCAGTTTTGATGGCGGAGGCACCCACTACTACGAGCAGTACTTC
CDR3: CASSFDGGGTHYYEQYF

size: once
J: TRBJ2-1
D: .
V: TRBV6-6
DNA: TGTGCCAGCAGTTACGACTCCGAGGGATCCGACAATGAGCAGTTCTTC
CDR3: CASSYDSEGSDNEQFF

size: .
J: TRBJ2-5
D: TRBD2
V: TRBV19
DNA: TGTGCCAGTAGTACGGGACTAGCGGGAGGGCCGGGAGAGACCCAGTACTTC
CDR3: CASSTGLAGGPGETQYF

size: few
J: TRBJ2-1
D: .
V: TRBV2
DNA: TGTGCCAGCAGAGCAGGGGATTACGGGAATGAGCAGTTCTTC
CDR3: CASRAGDYGNEQFF

size: once
J: TRBJ2-3
D: TRBD2
V: TRBV7-2
DNA: TGTGCCAGCAGCCGTAGCGGGAGGAGCACAGATACGCAGTATTTT
CDR3: CASSRSGRSTDTQYF

size: .
J: TRBJ2-7
D: .
V: TRBV7-8
DNA: TGTGCCAGCAGCGAAGAAATTTCGGGGTTAAGGATGTACTTC
CDR3: CASSEEISGLRMYF

size: .
J: TRBJ2-1
D: TRBD2
V: TRBV6-5
DNA: TGTGCCAGCAGTCGAGCGGGAGTGCATGAGCAGTTCTTC
CDR3: CASSRAGVHEQFF

size: once
J: TRBJ1-5
D: .
V: TRBV11-3
DNA: TGTGCCAGCAGCTTAGCCTTGGACCCGAGCGGGGCAAATCAGCCCCAGCATTTT
CDR3: CASSLALDPSGANQPQHF

size: .
J: TRBJ1-6
D: .
V: TRBV15
DNA: TGTGCCACCAGCAGGAGCAGGGGTCTCTTAATTTCACCCCTCCACTTT
CDR3: CATSRSRGLLISPLHF

size: .
J: TRBJ1-2
D: TRBD1
V: TRBV19
DNA: TGTGCCAGTAAGGGGACCGGGACAGGGGGCCCTAACTATGGCTACACCTTC
CDR3: CASKGTGTGGPNYGYTF

size: .
J: TRBJ2-2
D: TRBD2
V: TRBV7-2
DNA: TGTGCCAGCAGCAACTACTTCGGGAGGGGGGAGCTGTTTTTT
CDR3: CASSNYFGRGELFF

size: .
J: TRBJ2-1
D: TRBD2
V: TRBV5-4
DNA: TGTGCCAGCAGCTTGGGGCCTAGCGGTGATAATGAGCAGTTCTTC
CDR3: CASSLGPSGDNEQFF

size: few
J: TRBJ1-1
D: .
V: TRBV6-1
DNA: TGTGCCAGCAGTGAAGTTGTGGGCAACACTGAAGCTTTCTTT
CDR3: CASSEVVGNTEAFF

size: once
J: TRBJ2-3
D: TRBD2
V: TRBV30
DNA: TGTGCCTGGAGACTAGCGGGGGGGCAAGATACGCAGTATTTT
CDR3: CAWRLAGGQDTQYF

size: .
J: TRBJ2-5
D: .
V: TRBV12-3/TRBV12-4
DNA: TGTGCCAGCAGTTTGCTAGGGGTAGAGACCCAGTACTTC
CDR3: CASSLLGVETQYF

size: once
J: TRBJ1-5
D: .
V: TRBV19
DNA: TGTGCCAGTAGTATAGGGTCAGGAGGAGGAAGCAATCAGCCCCAGCATTTT
CDR3: CASSIGSGGGSNQPQHF

size: .
J: TRBJ1-5
D: TRBD1
V: TRBV5-5
DNA: TGTGCCAGCAGCTCGTTCGACAGGGTTGATCAGCCCCAGCATTTT
CDR3: CASSSFDRVDQPQHF

size: few
J: TRBJ1-3
D: TRBD1
V: TRBV7-9
DNA: TGTGCCAGCCGAGATAAAGGACAGGGATCGACCACCATATATTTT
CDR3: CASRDKGQGSTTIYF

size: .
J: TRBJ2-3
D: .
V: TRBV14
DNA: TGTGCCAGCAGCCAAGCGGGAGCCCCAGATACGCAGTATTTT
CDR3: CASSQAGAPDTQYF

size: .
J: TRBJ2-7
D: TRBD1
V: TRBV5-6
DNA: TGTGCCAGCAGCTTGTTTGGGAGGACAGGGAGTCAAGAGTACTTC
CDR3: CASSLFGRTGSQEYF

size: .
J: TRBJ2-6
D: .
V: TRBV24-1
DNA: TGTGCCACCAGTGGGGGACTGGCTGGGGCCAACGTCCTGACTTTC
CDR3: CATSGGLAGANVLTF

size: .
J: TRBJ2-7
D: .
V: TRBV5-1
DNA: TGCGCCAGCAGCCAAGACAGTTTATCCTACGAGCAGTACTTC
CDR3: CASSQDSLSYEQYF

size: .
J: TRBJ1-5
D: .
V: TRBV2
DNA: TGTGCCAGCAGTGAAGCCCGGGGGCAGCCCCAGCATTTT
CDR3: CASSEARGQPQHF

size: .
J: TRBJ2-7
D: .
V: TRBV28
DNA: TGTGCCAGCAGCGTCCCTCTGGGCTCTGTCTACGAGCAGTACTTC
CDR3: CASSVPLGSVYEQYF

size: few
J: TRBJ1-2
D: .
V: TRBV30
DNA: TGTGCCTGGGACCCGGGACATGGCTATGGCTACACCTTC
CDR3: CAWDPGHGYGYTF

size: .
J: TRBJ2-5
D: TRBD2
V: TRBV27
DNA: TGTGCCAGCAGTTCGCTAGCGGGAGAGGAGACCCAGTACTTC
CDR3: CASSSLAGEETQYF

size: .
J: TRBJ2-1
D: TRBD2
V: TRBV6-6
DNA: TGTGCCAGCAGTCCGCCCCGGACTAGCGGGGGGGCGGGTATGCTGAATGAGCAGTTCTTC
CDR3: CASSPPRTSGGAGMLNEQFF

size: .
J: TRBJ1-5
D: .
V: TRBV19
DNA: TGTGCCAGTAGTATGAGAGCAGGGGGCAATCAGCCCCAGCATTTT
CDR3: CASSMRAGGNQPQHF

size: .
J: TRBJ2-7
D: TRBD2
V: TRBV9
DNA: TGTGCCAGCAGCACCCCAAGGGCGGGAGGGTACGAGCAGTACTTC
CDR3: CASSTPRAGGYEQYF

size: many
J: TRBJ2-1
D: TRBD1
V: TRBV5-8
DNA: TGTGCCAGCAGCCTGGCCTTGGGGACAGGGAAAATCAATGAGCAGTTCTTC
CDR3: CASSLALGTGKINEQFF

size: .
J: TRBJ2-7
D: .
V: TRBV18
DNA: TGTGCCAGCTCACGTCAGGCCTACGAGCAGTACTTC
CDR3: CASSRQAYEQYF

size: few
J: TRBJ2-7
D: .
V: TRBV7-9
DNA: TGTGCCAGCAGCTTAGGCGATGGTCACAGCATCCCCTACGAGCAGTACTTC
CDR3: CASSLGDGHSIPYEQYF